What follows is one TCR beta chain and its context. The antigen is undetermined. A junction end diverges from the germline sequence, so it may reflect a read error. Germline lookup yields CDR1 SEHNR and CDR2 FQNEAQ (reference sequence). The CDR3 extends over 12 amino acids. TCR beta cDNA was reverse-transcribed from about 550 ng of total RNA. The reaction used a constant-region primer and ProtoScript II reverse transcriptase. Libraries covering TCR beta were generated through three nested multiplex PCR rounds (using a slightly modified ARM-PCR). TRBV1-TRBV30 forward primers paired with a C-beta reverse primer were used in the first two PCR rounds, which ran approximately 10 cycles each. TCRdb reprocessed the multiplex PCR reads with MiXCR, giving one entry per CDR3 protein. The table records 55,000 to 65,000 distinct CDR3 sequences, 70% to 85% of them present only once. This sample stems from a study of tumor-infiltrating lymphocytes in primary liver carcinoma. Across the whole study: The patients, men and women alike, were aged 30 to 69 years. Productive TCRbeta reads per sample were roughly 3.5 to 7.5 million, not differing by tissue. Findings of the study overall: Tumor-adjacent and tumor-blood pairs showed less overlap than tumor region pairs.

Co-extraction yielded RNA and DNA from approximately 20-30 mg of unsorted bulk tissue. The V gene is TRBV7-9, the J gene TRBJ1-5; the D is unclear. This receptor was identified in a man aged 35-49 years with primary liver carcinoma and hepatitis B virus infection. The sample was liver tumor tissue from sampling region 2. Documented subset: tumor region T2, inferior pole. As DNA, the CDR3 is TGTGCCAGCAGCGCACATTTTGAGTCCCAGCGTTTT. Translating it yields CASSAHFESQRF.